A single sample is the source of the 29 T cell receptor beta chains below, sequenced in a study of glioma-infiltrating T cells. Using RNA template, CDR3s of TCR alpha and beta were amplified with iRepertoire arm-PCR. Via MiXCR, TCRdb re-called the multiplex PCR reads, giving one row per CDR3 protein. Counted here are some 180,000 distinct CDR3 sequences, about 32% occurring once; the ten biggest clones make up roughly a fifth. The sequencing sample was made of glioma tissue, nonneoplastic brain tissue, or PBMCs (not recorded which). The receptors here all came from a human donor with low-grade glioma or glioblastoma, undergoing nonglioma brain surgery, or in good health (not recorded which).

With regard to this clonotype: This could be a read error, since a much larger clone is one nucleotide away. CDR3: CASSFQREGDGQYF. The DNA for the CDR3 is TGTGCCAGCAGCTTTCAGCGGGAGGGGGACGGGCAGTACTTC. The chain is built from TRBV7-2 and TRBJ2-7; 10 bases line up with TRBD2. This CDR3 is 14 amino acids long. Looked up from germline, CDR1 is SGHTA and CDR2 is FQGNSA. Germline trimming cut 3 bases from V and 9 bases from J; bases unmatched to any gene: 8.

This clonotype appeared many times. V gene TRBV20-1 combines with J gene TRBJ2-3; D possibly corresponds to TRBD2 (6 bases). CDR1 and CDR2 from the germline V gene are DFQATT and SNEGSKA (reference sequence). The CDR3 length is 14 residues. Deletions cut 5 bases from V and 1 base from J, with 13 bases between. The CDR3 DNA follows: TGCAGTGCTCGGGGAGGCCCTGGCACAGATACGCAGTATTTT. It specifies CSARGGPGTDTQYF.

This clonotype has at least ten counts. The rearrangement links TRBV12-3 or TRBV12-4 to TRBJ1-2; TRBD1 matches at 8 bases. The CDR3 runs 16 residues. V dropped 3 bases and J dropped 2; count of bases not matched to a gene: 8. CDR3 residues: CASSFGGQGINYGYTF. The CDR3 DNA is TGTGCCAGCAGTTTCGGAGGACAGGGCATCAACTATGGCTACACCTTC.

The sample holds many counts of this clonotype. This rearrangement joins TRBV28 to TRBJ2-1; TRBD2 matches 12 bases. The germline CDR1 and CDR2 sequences are MDHEN and SYDVKM. With 5 bases clipped from V and 4 bases from J, the junction kept 9 bases outside the gene matches. The length of the CDR3 is 17 residues. The CDR3 protein is CASSTYGLAGLYNEQFF. CDR3 sequence (DNA): TGTGCCAGCAGTACTTACGGACTAGCGGGGCTATACAATGAGCAGTTCTTC.

This clonotype was observed many times. At one boundary the junction diverges from the germline segment, which might be a read error. The chain couples TRBV7-2 to TRBJ2-1; D is perhaps TRBD1 or TRBD2 (5 bases each). Germline V lookup: CDR1 SGHTA, CDR2 FQGNSA. The CDR3 has 18 residues. In nucleotides, the CDR3 is TGTGCCAGCAGCTTAGGGGGGTTGGCGATAACCTCCAACAATGAGCAGTTCTTC. It yields the protein CASSLGGLAITSNNEQFF.

This clonotype was observed at least ten times. The chain uses TRBV15 and TRBJ1-2; 7 bases are a match to TRBD1. Germline CDR1 reads LNHNV; CDR2 reads YYDKDF (reference sequence). V shed 0 bases, J shed 6 bases, and the junction held 7 bases outside the gene matches. This CDR3 is 15 amino acids long. CDR3 region: CATSREIRDSHGYTF. CDR3 sequence (DNA): TGTGCCACCAGCAGAGAAATCCGGGACAGTCATGGCTACACCTTC.

The chain combines TRBV5-1 with TRBJ2-3; D unresolved. CDR3 length: 13 residues. The V gene's germline CDR1 is SGHRS and CDR2 YFSETQ. The V gene lost 4 bases and the J gene lost 2 bases, with 8 bases spanning the gap. The CDR3 sequence: CASSNFPTDTQYF. CDR3 nucleotides: TGCGCCAGCAGCAACTTCCCCACAGATACGCAGTATTTT.

A few counts support this clonotype. The rearrangement uses TRBV2 and TRBJ2-1; the D gene could be TRBD1 or TRBD2 (6 bases each). V was cut by 6 bases and J by 8 bases, with 20 bases left in between. The CDR3 covers 15 residues. Germline CDR1 SNHLY, CDR2 FYNNEI. Written as DNA, the CDR3 is TGTGCCAGCAGCCCGCGCCGGGGGCGTATCGATGAGCAGTTCTTC. Its translation is CASSPRRGRIDEQFF.

The table lists this clonotype with many counts. The V call is TRBV10-3, the J call TRBJ1-6, with D uncertain. Germline V lookup: CDR1 ENHRY, CDR2 SYGVKD. The ends were cut back, 0 bases at V and 7 bases at J, with 13 bases in the middle. The length of the CDR3 is 16 residues. CDR3 loop: CAISESTNAENSPLHF. The CDR3 region has the DNA TGTGCCATCAGTGAGTCGACAAACGCGGAGAATTCACCCCTCCACTTT.

This clonotype was recorded at least ten times. V gene TRBV3-1 combines with J gene TRBJ1-1; 10 bases are a match to TRBD1. J lost 0 bases, V lost 4 bases, and 8 bases had no gene match. The V gene's germline CDR1 is LGHDT and CDR2 YNNKEL (reference sequence). The CDR3 sequence is 17 residues long. The DNA of the CDR3 is TGTGCCAGCAGCCCTCAGACAGGGGGCTTTGTGAACACTGAAGCTTTCTTT. Its protein is CASSPQTGGFVNTEAFF.

This clonotype was observed a single time. This may be a read error, as it is one base from a much larger clone. The rearrangement links TRBV5-1 to TRBJ1-6, with 9 bases aligning to TRBD1. CDR3 size: 16 residues. Germline V lookup: CDR1 SGHRS, CDR2 YFSETQ. CDR3 amino acids: CVSSDTGGAGNSPLHF. The CDR3 bases are TGCGTCAGCAGCGATACAGGGGGCGCTGGGAATTCACCCCTCCACTTT.

Concerning this clonotype: A read error may be the cause here, since a much bigger clone is one base away. The rearrangement uses TRBV7-2 and TRBJ1-1; no definite D call. Deletions cut 5 bases from V and 6 bases from J, with 19 bases between. Germline V gives CDR1 SGHTA, CDR2 FQGNSA. The CDR3 is 15 residues long. The CDR3 sequence: CASSPKSALNPEAFF. CDR3 DNA sequence: TGTGCCAGCAGCCCCAAGTCTGCCCTTAACCCTGAAGCTTTCTTT.

The chain uses TRBV5-4 and TRBJ2-4; D is undetermined. The CDR3 has 16 amino acids. With 0 bases removed from V and 1 base from J, the gap between germline ends came to 11 bases. CDR1 and CDR2 (germline): SGHNT, YYREEE (reference sequence). CDR3 region: CASSLGGHDAKNIQYF. CDR3 DNA sequence: TGTGCCAGCAGCTTGGGTGGGCATGATGCCAAAAACATTCAGTACTTC.

This clonotype was seen at least ten times. This chain links TRBV7-9 with TRBJ1-1; D is unclear. The germline V gene has CDR1 SEHNR and CDR2 FQNEAQ (reference sequence). Trimming removed 1 base from V and 0 bases from J, with 9 bases in between. The CDR3 loop spans 15 amino acids. In DNA, the CDR3 is TGTGCCAGCAGCTTAGTTCGGAGTCTGAACACTGAAGCTTTCTTT. Its protein is CASSLVRSLNTEAFF.

This clonotype was seen many times. The chain joins TRBV5-4 to TRBJ1-6; TRBD1 is a possible D gene (6 bases). With 2 bases removed from V and 8 bases from J, the gap between germline ends came to 20 bases. The CDR3 has 17 residues. Germline CDR1 and CDR2: SGHNT and YYREEE (reference sequence). CDR3 residues: CASSFQRDTSGYSPLHF. The CDR3 region has the DNA TGTGCCAGCAGCTTCCAAAGGGACACCTCAGGATATTCACCCCTCCACTTT. The full variable domain, its missing parts supplied by reference TRBV5-4 and TRBJ1-6, is ETGVTQSPTHLIKTRGQQVTLRCSSQSGHNTVSWYQQALGQGPQFIFQYYREEENGRGNFPPRFSGLQFPNYSSELNVNALELDDSALYLCASSFQRDTSGYSPLHFGNGTRLTVT.

The rearrangement joins TRBV11-2 to TRBJ2-7, with unresolved D. This CDR3 is built from 14 residues. Trimming shortened V by 5 bases and J by 7 bases, and 18 bases separated the two germline ends. CDR1 and CDR2 (germline): SGHAT, FQNNGV. DNA for the CDR3: TGTGCCAGCAGCCCGATGACACGATCTATGGAGCAGTACTTC. Translating gives CASSPMTRSMEQYF. The whole variable domain, remainder taken from reference TRBV11-2 and TRBJ2-7, is EAGVAQSPRYKIIEKRQSVAFWCNPISGHATLYWYQQILGQGPKLLIQFQNNGVVDDSQLPKDRFSAERLKGVDSTLKIQPAKLEDSAVYLCASSPMTRSMEQYFGPGTRLTVT.

The V gene is TRBV29-1, the J gene TRBJ2-3, with 10 bases identical to TRBD2. CDR1 is SQVTM, CDR2 ANQGSEA, per germline. The CDR3 is 16 amino acids. With V trimmed by 0 bases and J by 5 bases, 8 bases remained unmatched. In nucleotides, the CDR3 is TGCAGCGTTGAAGATCAGCGAGCGGGAGGGCAAGATACGCAGTATTTT. It is translated as CSVEDQRAGGQDTQYF.

The chain recombines TRBV19 with TRBJ2-7, with a tentative D call TRBD2 (5 bases). This CDR3 comprises 14 residues. The germline CDR1 and CDR2 sequences are LNHDA and SQIVND (reference sequence). V lost 1 base to trimming and J lost 4 bases, with 11 bases between them. The CDR3 bases are TGTGCCAGTAGTATAGGCGGCGGGCGGTACGAGCAGTACTTC. Amino acids: CASSIGGGRYEQYF.

The V and J genes are TRBV9 and TRBJ1-5; D call uncertain. CDR1 is SGDLS and CDR2 is YYNGEE in the germline V gene. There are 11 residues in the CDR3. The V end was cut by 4 bases, the J end by 13 bases, with 12 bases between. Here the CDR3 DNA reads TGTGCCAGCAGCTTAATTTCCAGGCAGCATTTT. Translating it yields CASSLISRQHF.

Points on this clonotype: At one end, the junction sequence differs from germline, possibly due to a read error. This chain connects TRBV28 to TRBJ1-1, with no clear D. The CDR3 totals 12 residues. CDR1 is MDHEN, CDR2 SYDVKM, per germline. The CDR3 sequence is CANSRSRTEAFF. The CDR3 region has the DNA TGTGCCAACAGTAGGTCGCGAACTGAAGCTTTCTTT. The entire variable domain, with the rest obtained from reference TRBV28 and TRBJ1-1, is as follows: DVKVTQSSRYLVKRTGEKVFLECVQDMDHENMFWYRQDPGLGLRLIYFSYDVKMKEKGDIPEGYSVSREKKERFSLILESASTNQTSMYLCANSRSRTEAFFGQGTRLTVV.

This clonotype was counted many times. The chain couples TRBV4-2 to TRBJ2-7; 7 bases match TRBD1. The CDR3 length is 14 residues. The J segment lost 2 bases and the V segment lost 4 bases, leaving 5 bases of the junction unmatched. Germline V gene sequence: CDR1 LGHNA, CDR2 YNFKEQ. This chain's CDR3 is CASSPIDRAYEQYF. The CDR3 DNA reads TGTGCCAGCAGCCCCATCGACAGGGCCTACGAGCAGTACTTC.

Concerning this clonotype itself: This sequence may be a read error, since a much larger clone differs from it by one base. The chain joins TRBV29-1 to TRBJ1-2; no clear D. Trimming left V 4 bases short and J 10 bases short, with 13 bases between. This CDR3 has 11 amino acids. Germline V CDR1 and CDR2: SQVTM, ANQGSEA. The chain's CDR3 is CSVVGGLAYTF. As DNA, the CDR3 is TGCAGCGTTGTAGGAGGGCTCGCCTACACCTTC.

J is TRBJ2-1 and V is TRBV3-1, with D possibly matching TRBD1 (5 bases). Trimming cost V 1 base and J 9 bases, with 7 bases left between them. This CDR3 has 12 amino acids. Germline loops: CDR1 LGHDT, CDR2 YNNKEL (reference sequence). The CDR3 nucleotides are TGTGCCAGCAGCCAAGGGGGCGGTGAGCAGTTCTTC. Translating gives CASSQGGGEQFF.

On this clonotype: Given a much more abundant clone one base away, this may be a read error. The chain recombines TRBV6-2 or TRBV6-3 with TRBJ2-7; D might be TRBD2 (5 bases). The CDR3 spans 16 residues. The germline V and J ends were trimmed by 2 bases and 4 bases, with 18 bases remaining between them. CDR1 is MNHEY, CDR2 SVGEGT, per germline. CDR3 sequence (DNA): TGTGCCAGCAGTTACCCGAGAGGGTCGACTCAGTACGAGCAGTACTTC. This sequence encodes CASSYPRGSTQYEQYF.

J is TRBJ2-7 and V is TRBV4-1; D remains ambiguous. Germline CDR1 MGHRA, CDR2 YSYEKL. V lost 3 bases and J lost 5, with 5 bases in between. The CDR3 is 11 amino acids. CDR3 coding DNA: TGCGCCAGCAGCCATAGTAACGAGCAGTACTTC. Its translation is CASSHSNEQYF.

In this sample, this clonotype turned up many times. This sequence joins TRBV27 and TRBJ2-1; D is perhaps TRBD2 (6 bases). Deletions cut 0 bases from V and 9 bases from J, with 12 bases between. Germline values: CDR1 MNHEY, CDR2 SMNVEV (reference sequence). This CDR3 has 14 residues. CDR3 coding DNA: TGTGCCAGCAGTTTATCCATCGGGGGAGGTGAGCAGTTCTTC. Amino acid sequence: CASSLSIGGGEQFF.

Ten or more counts support this clonotype. The chain carries TRBV12-3 or TRBV12-4 and TRBJ1-2; the D is unclear. The V end was cut by 6 bases, the J end by 8 bases, with 13 bases between. This CDR3 has 12 residues. The CDR3 here is CASSRRDLGYTF. The CDR3 DNA is TGTGCCAGCAGCCGCCGTGACCTCGGCTACACCTTC.

Many counts were recorded for this clonotype. V and J are TRBV30 and TRBJ2-1; D call uncertain. Germline values: CDR1 GTSNPN, CDR2 SVGIG (reference sequence). V lost 3 bases and J lost 3, with 12 bases in between. The CDR3 is 14 amino acids. CDR3 residues: CAWRTQGSYNEQFF. In DNA form, the CDR3 reads TGTGCCTGGAGAACACAAGGTAGCTACAATGAGCAGTTCTTC.

This clonotype was counted many times. The chain uses TRBV2 and TRBJ2-3; no clear D gene. The CDR3 is made up of 14 amino acids. V was clipped by 6 bases and J by 2 bases, with 12 bases between them. In germline, CDR1 is SNHLY, CDR2 FYNNEI. The CDR3, as DNA: TGTGCCAGCAGGGGCGAACTTCACACAGATACGCAGTATTTT. Protein: CASRGELHTDTQYF.